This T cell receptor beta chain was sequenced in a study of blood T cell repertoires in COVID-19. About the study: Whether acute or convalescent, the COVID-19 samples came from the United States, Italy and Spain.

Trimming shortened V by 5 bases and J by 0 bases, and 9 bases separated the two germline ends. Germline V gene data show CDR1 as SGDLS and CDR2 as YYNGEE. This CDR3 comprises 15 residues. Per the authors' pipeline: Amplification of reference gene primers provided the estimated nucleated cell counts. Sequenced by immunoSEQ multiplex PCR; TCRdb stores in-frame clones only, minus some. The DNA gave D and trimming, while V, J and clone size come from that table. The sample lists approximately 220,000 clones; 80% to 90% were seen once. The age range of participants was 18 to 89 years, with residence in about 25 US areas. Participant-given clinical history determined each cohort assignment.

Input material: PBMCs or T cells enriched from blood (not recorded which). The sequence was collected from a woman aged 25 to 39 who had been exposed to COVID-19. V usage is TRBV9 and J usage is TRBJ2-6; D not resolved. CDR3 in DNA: TGTGCCAGCAGAGCCCCAGGCTCTGGGGCCAACGTCCTGACTTTC. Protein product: CASRAPGSGANVLTF.